A selection of T cell receptor beta chains follows, all from one sample in a study of blood T cell repertoires in COVID-19. Sequenced by immunoSEQ multiplex PCR; TCRdb stores in-frame clones only, minus some. The sample shows around 11,000 clones, over 75% of them seen only once. Input material: peripheral blood. These receptors all stem from a man aged 70 or older with active COVID-19. The CDR3 runs from the conserved cysteine through the conserved F or W.

v_gene	j_gene	CDR3aa
TRBV30	TRBJ1-6	CAWSGAAGSYNSPLHF
TRBV6-6	TRBJ1-2	CASSYGEVYGYTF
TRBV3-1/TRBV3-2	TRBJ2-1	CASSPTGRVRNEQFF
TRBV6-5	TRBJ1-5	CARREGGGPQHF
TRBV29-1	TRBJ2-2	CSVPGQGSGELFF
TRBV11-2	TRBJ1-1	CASSSSDPTGKAFF
TRBV28	TRBJ2-2	CASSPQGSGELFF
TRBV6-6	TRBJ1-5	CASSPFGLLGSGGDSNQPQHF
TRBV10-3	TRBJ2-2	CAISGQGRTANTGELFF
TRBV4-1	TRBJ1-2	CASSQALRGPGYTF
TRBV10-3	TRBJ2-7	CAISERGTEQYF
TRBV5-1	TRBJ1-2	CASSEQGHYGYTF
TRBV11-2	TRBJ1-2	CASSFHDRAYGYTF
TRBV7-2	TRBJ1-2	CASSRSATGANYGYTF
TRBV4-2	TRBJ1-5	CASSQHGRAGNQPQHF
TRBV19	TRBJ1-5	CASTGWHSNQPQHF
TRBV9	TRBJ2-1	CASSVALMGDEQFF
TRBV18	TRBJ2-7	CASSPSQGDEQYF
TRBV9	TRBJ1-6	CASSAPDRNSPLHF
TRBV19	TRBJ2-7	CASSMGRGRTYEQYF
TRBV7-9	TRBJ2-4	CASSLPPGTKNIQYF
TRBV28	TRBJ1-2	CASSPGTSGYTF
TRBV4-3	TRBJ1-4	CASSQEGPGAAEKLFF
TRBV7-9	TRBJ1-6	CASSLSVFNSPLHF
TRBV9	TRBJ2-5	CASSQSPRGETQYF
TRBV13	TRBJ2-4	CASSFRQGANIQYF
TRBV19	TRBJ1-5	CASSTDRFNQPQHF
TRBV19	TRBJ2-2	CASIPRAGGPGELFF
TRBV4-1	TRBJ2-7	CASSQDQTGSYEQYF
TRBV6-5	TRBJ1-5	CASSTDYYQPQHF
TRBV18	TRBJ1-2	CASSPLGLPEGQGGFGYTF